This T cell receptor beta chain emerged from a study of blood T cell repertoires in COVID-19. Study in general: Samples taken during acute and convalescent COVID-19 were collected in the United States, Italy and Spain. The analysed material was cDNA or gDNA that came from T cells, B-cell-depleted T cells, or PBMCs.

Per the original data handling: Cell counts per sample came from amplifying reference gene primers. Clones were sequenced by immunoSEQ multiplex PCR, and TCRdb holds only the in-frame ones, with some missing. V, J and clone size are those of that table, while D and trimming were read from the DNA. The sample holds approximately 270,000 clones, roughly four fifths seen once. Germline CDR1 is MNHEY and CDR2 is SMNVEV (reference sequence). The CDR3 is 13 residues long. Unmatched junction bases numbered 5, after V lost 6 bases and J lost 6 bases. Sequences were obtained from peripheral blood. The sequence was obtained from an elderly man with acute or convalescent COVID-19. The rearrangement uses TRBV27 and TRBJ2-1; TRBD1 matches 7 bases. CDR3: CASRLGTANEQFF. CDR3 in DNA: TGTGCCAGCAGGCTAGGGACAGCCAATGAGCAGTTCTTC.